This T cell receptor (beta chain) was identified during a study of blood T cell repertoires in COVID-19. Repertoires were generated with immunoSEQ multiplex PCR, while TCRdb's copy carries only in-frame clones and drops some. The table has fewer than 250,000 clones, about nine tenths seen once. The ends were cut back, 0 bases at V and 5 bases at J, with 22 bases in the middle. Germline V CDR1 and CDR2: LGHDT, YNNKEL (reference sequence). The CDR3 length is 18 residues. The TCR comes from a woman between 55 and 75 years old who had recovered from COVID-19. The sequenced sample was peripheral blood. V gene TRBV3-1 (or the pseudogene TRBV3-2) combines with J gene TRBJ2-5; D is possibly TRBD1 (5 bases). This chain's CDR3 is CASSQDSGRARMDETQYF. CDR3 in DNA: TGTGCCAGCAGCCAAGATAGTGGCAGGGCGCGGATGGACGAGACCCAGTACTTC.